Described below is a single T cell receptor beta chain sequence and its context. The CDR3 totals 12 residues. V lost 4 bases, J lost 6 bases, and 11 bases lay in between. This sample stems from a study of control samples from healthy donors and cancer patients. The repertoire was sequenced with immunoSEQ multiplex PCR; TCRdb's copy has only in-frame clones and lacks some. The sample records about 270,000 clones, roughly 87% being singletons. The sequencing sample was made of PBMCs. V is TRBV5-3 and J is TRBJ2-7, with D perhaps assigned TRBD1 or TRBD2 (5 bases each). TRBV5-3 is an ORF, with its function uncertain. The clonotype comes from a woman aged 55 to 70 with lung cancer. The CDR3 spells CARSLGECEQYF. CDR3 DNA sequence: TGTGCCAGAAGCCTAGGGGAGTGCGAGCAGTACTTC.